This TCR beta chain was recorded in a study of regulatory dendritic cells for organ transplantation (dated by TCRdb to the late 2010s). About the investigation overall: Sorted naive and memory CD4+ and CD8+ T cells had their TCRbeta repertoires sequenced both before and after allostimulation with either regulatory or mature dendritic cells. Summary of the overall study and its limitations: The authors pointed out considerable heterogeneity between individuals in the alloreactive memory CD8+ T cell pool, and only a couple of subjects were sequenced. In both subjects, allostimulation led to expansion of memory CD8+ clones, though the expansion induced by regulatory dendritic cells appeared to be more limited than that induced by mature dendritic cells. Among the resting subsets, memory CD8+ T cells contained the most alloreactive TCR clonotypes. Repertoires were highly diverse in naive CD4+ and CD8+ T cells, less diverse in memory cells, and most oligoclonal in memory CD8+ cells.

Multiplexed two-step PCR with Vbeta-specific forward primers and Jbeta-specific reverse primers was used to amplify TCRbeta CDR3 regions. Through the immunoSEQ service, the TCRbeta libraries were run on an Illumina instrument for sequencing. The source study handled its data this way. V, D and J genes were assigned using IMGT annotation, and counts were corrected for multiplex PCR bias using synthetic CDR3 analogues. In the immunoSEQ Analyzer, repertoire clonality was calculated as one minus the normalized Shannon entropy. Whether a clone counted as expanded was decided by Fisher's exact test with Benjamini-Hochberg false discovery rate control and a two-tailed cutoff of P<0.01. Drawn from immuneACCESS, this table holds only the in-frame rearrangements with V and J called that TCRdb kept. Clones are partly lost; checked studies trace under half to an unresolved V gene and leave the rest unexplained. That table furnishes V, J and clone size, whereas the DNA furnished D and trimming. This sample lists 21,000 or so clones; around three quarters were detected once. Of the sample, roughly 0.96% is held by the ten largest clones.

Naive T cells were sorted as CD45RA+ and memory T cells as CD45RO+ CD4+ or CD8+ cells by FACS. A couple of healthy control subjects provided the T cells used for TCR sequencing. For the mixed lymphocyte reactions, sorted T cell subsets left unstimulated acted as baseline controls. The Qiagen DNeasy Blood & Tissue Kit was used for extraction of genomic DNA. This clone was detected once. Its binding antigen is unknown. Per-nucleotide qualities are absent, and no much larger clonotype sits a single base away. The TCR sequence derives from a human donor in good health. Material: memory CD4+ T cells from blood. Read against the paper, the sample's cell subset or site label means: CD45RO+ memory T cells.

In nucleotide form, the sequence is TGTGCCAGCAGCTTGGGACAGCTATGGGGGGAGCAGTACTTC. Translated, this gives CASSLGQLWGEQYF. The sequence links TRBV7-2 to TRBJ2-7; 7 junctional bases match TRBD1. CDR1 and CDR2, per the germline V gene, are SGHTA and FQGNSA. Counted from cysteine to phenylalanine, this CDR3 has 14 amino acids. Only the CDR3 portion is preserved as DNA: 42 bases, with reading frame beginning at the first base. At the junction V is shortened by 3 bases and J by 7 bases; bases outside the gene matches: 9. The full variable domain, completed from the reference TRBV7-2 and TRBJ2-7 proteins outside the CDR3, reads GAGVSQSPSNKVTEKGKDVELRCDPISGHTALYWYRQSLGQGLEFLIYFQGNSAPDKSGLPSDRFSAERTGGSVSTLTIQRTQQEDSAVYLCASSLGQLWGEQYFGPGTRLTVT.